This passage covers 9 T cell receptor beta chains from one sample sequenced in a study of cytomegalovirus exposure and HLA in healthy donors. With 60 Vbeta and 13 Jbeta primers, the PCR was carried out. Here immunoSEQ multiplex PCR was the method, and the copy in TCRdb shows in-frame clones only, minus some. This sample yields more than 150,000 clones, of which less than 90% are seen a single time; 0.25% to 0.3% belongs to the top ten. The source material was PBMCs. The receptor set was obtained from a boy aged 5 to 17 in good health and CMV-seronegative.

The V and J genes are TRBV6-4 and TRBJ1-4, with a tentative D call TRBD1 (5 bases). Per the germline V gene, CDR1 is MRHNA and CDR2 is SNTAGT. V lost 0 bases to trimming and J lost 8 bases, with 13 bases between them. The CDR3 is made up of 15 amino acids. This CDR3 is CASSDSEGALEKLFF. The DNA for the CDR3 is TGTGCCAGCAGTGACTCTGAAGGGGCGTTGGAAAAACTGTTTTTT.

The V call is TRBV19, the J call TRBJ2-7; D possibly corresponds to TRBD2 (5 bases). Trimming cost V 4 bases and J 2 bases, with 6 bases left between them. CDR1 LNHDA and CDR2 SQIVND come from the germline V gene (reference sequence). This CDR3 spans 12 amino acids. CDR3 nucleotides: TGTGCCAGTAGTAGAGGGACCTACGAGCAGTACTTC. Protein: CASSRGTYEQYF.

The V and J genes are TRBV6-1 and TRBJ1-1; TRBD1 aligns across 7 bases. Germline lookup yields CDR1 MNHNS and CDR2 SASEGT. The CDR3 extends over 14 amino acids. V trimming: 7 bases; J trimming: 0 bases; junction bases outside the gene matches: 5. CDR3 residues: CASKTGTVNTEAFF. For the CDR3, the DNA is TGTGCCAGCAAGACCGGGACAGTGAACACTGAAGCTTTCTTT.

This chain links TRBV25-1 with TRBJ1-1; a weak D match, TRBD1 (6 bases). V was clipped by 1 base and J by 3 bases, with 12 bases between them. Germline V gives CDR1 MGHDK, CDR2 SYGVNS. The CDR3 has 15 residues. The CDR3 DNA is TGTGCCAGCAGTGAATTCAGGGGAAAGGACACTGAAGCTTTCTTT. This sequence encodes CASSEFRGKDTEAFF.

The chain employs TRBV30 and TRBJ2-3; D unresolved. V lost 5 bases to trimming and J lost 1 base, with 7 bases between them. The CDR3 is 12 amino acids. Per germline, CDR1 GTSNPN and CDR2 SVGIG (reference sequence). The CDR3 DNA reads TGTGCCTGGGACGGAGGCACAGATACGCAGTATTTT. Translated: CAWDGGTDTQYF.

J is TRBJ2-7 and V is TRBV10-3; TRBD2 matches at 8 bases. The germline gives CDR1 ENHRY, CDR2 SYGVKD. CDR3 length: 13 amino acids. V shed 6 bases, J shed 1 base, and the junction held 2 bases outside the gene matches. The CDR3, as DNA: TGTGCCATCAGCGGGACTAGGTCCTACGAGCAGTACTTC. Translated: CAISGTRSYEQYF.

This chain uses TRBV30 with TRBJ1-1; D unresolved. Germline V gene sequence: CDR1 GTSNPN, CDR2 SVGIG (reference sequence). Trimming removed 2 bases at V and 1 base at J, with 8 bases between. This CDR3 region has 13 residues. CDR3 coding DNA: TGTGCCTGGAGTTTTGGAGAGAACACTGAAGCTTTCTTT. Translation: CAWSFGENTEAFF.

The chain links TRBV30 to TRBJ1-2; D uncertain. Germline V lookup: CDR1 GTSNPN, CDR2 SVGIG (reference sequence). The CDR3 runs 12 residues. The ends were cut back, 0 bases at V and 7 bases at J, with 9 bases in the middle. CDR3: CAWSVGGFGYTF. The CDR3 bases are TGTGCCTGGAGTGTAGGAGGGTTTGGCTACACCTTC.

In its sample, this clone was seen once. This chain uses TRBV7-5 with TRBJ1-4. TRBV7-5 is shown as a pseudogene. The CDR3 length is 14 residues. CDR3 sequence: CARSLPGINEKLFF. Here the CDR3 DNA reads TGTGCCAGAAGCTTACCCGGGATTAATGAAAAACTGTTTTTT.